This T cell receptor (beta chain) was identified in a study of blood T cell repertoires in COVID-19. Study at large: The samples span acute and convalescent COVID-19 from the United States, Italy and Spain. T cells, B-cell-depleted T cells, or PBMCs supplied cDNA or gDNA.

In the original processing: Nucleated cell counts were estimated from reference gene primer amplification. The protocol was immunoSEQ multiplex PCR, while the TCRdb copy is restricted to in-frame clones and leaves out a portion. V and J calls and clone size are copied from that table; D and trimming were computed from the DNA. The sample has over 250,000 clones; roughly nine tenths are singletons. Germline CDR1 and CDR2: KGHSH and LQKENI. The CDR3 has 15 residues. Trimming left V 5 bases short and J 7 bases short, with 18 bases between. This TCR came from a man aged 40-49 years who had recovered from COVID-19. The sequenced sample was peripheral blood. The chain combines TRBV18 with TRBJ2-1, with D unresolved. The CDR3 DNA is TGTGCCAGCTCATCCCGAATAGACTCCGAAAATGAGCAGTTCTTC. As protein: CASSSRIDSENEQFF. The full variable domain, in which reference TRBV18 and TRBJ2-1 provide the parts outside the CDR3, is NAGVMQNPRHLVRRRGQEARLRCSPMKGHSHVYWYRQLPEEGLKFMVYLQKENIIDESGMPKERFSAEFPKEGPSILRIQQVVRGDSAAYFCASSSRIDSENEQFFGPGTRLTVL.